The 6 T cell receptor beta chains below come from one sample, sequenced in a study of T cell repertoires in cytomegalovirus infection. Antigens of these TCRs are unknown. TCRdb processed the reads anew with MiXCR; each CDR3 protein has one entry. This repertoire shows approximately 910,000 distinct CDR3 sequences, around 31% found once; its top ten account for about 14%. The sample in question was cultured CD8+ T cells from PBMCs, obtained from culture after CMV antigen stimulation. These receptors all come from a human donor in good health (CMV status not recorded). Some clones in this sample may be carry-over from other donors' samples.

The chain employs TRBV6-1 and TRBJ2-2; D not resolved. The CDR3 covers 15 residues. Trimming stripped 3 bases from V and 3 bases from J, with 11 bases between. Looked up from germline, CDR1 is MNHNS and CDR2 is SASEGT. The CDR3 DNA reads TGTGCCAGCAGTGATAGCCAGCCCTACACCGGGGAGCTGTTTTTT. Translating it yields CASSDSQPYTGELFF.

In regard to this clonotype: A read error is possible here, since a much larger clone lies one base away. The rearrangement joins TRBV20-1 to TRBJ2-7, with TRBD1 matching over 7 bases. CDR1 DFQATT and CDR2 SNEGSKA come from the germline V gene (reference sequence). V lost 5 bases to trimming and J lost 5 bases; unmatched junction nucleotides: 9. The CDR3 length is 13 residues. Here the CDR3 DNA reads TGCAGTGCTCATGTCGGGACAGCCGACGAGCAGTACTTC. Protein: CSAHVGTADEQYF.

The rearrangement joins TRBV4-1 to TRBJ2-7, with D possibly matching TRBD1 (5 bases). Between the trimmed V and J ends, which lost 4 bases and 3 bases, there was a span of 22 bases. In germline, CDR1 is MGHRA, CDR2 YSYEKL. This CDR3 is built from 17 residues. CDR3 bases: TGCGCCAGCAGCCGAGTTTCAGGGTTACTGACGGGCTACGAGCAGTACTTC. Translated, it gives CASSRVSGLLTGYEQYF.

Concerning this clonotype: A read error is possible here, since a much larger clone lies one base away. V and J are TRBV12-3 or TRBV12-4 and TRBJ2-1; D not resolved. This CDR3 is built from 14 residues. Trimming left V 5 bases short and J 3 bases short, with 11 bases between. CDR3: CASSPLVVYNEQFF. CDR3 DNA sequence: TGTGCCAGCAGTCCTTTGGTGGTCTACAATGAGCAGTTCTTC.

This clonotype turned up a few times. V usage is TRBV20-1 and J usage is TRBJ1-5, with 9 bases matching TRBD1. V trimming: 4 bases; J trimming: 2 bases; junction bases outside the gene matches: 6. Germline V gives CDR1 DFQATT, CDR2 SNEGSKA (reference sequence). The CDR3 loop spans 15 amino acids. CDR3 sequence (DNA): TGCAGTGCTACCGCCGGGACAGGGCGCAATCAGCCCCAGCATTTT. Its translation: CSATAGTGRNQPQHF.

This clonotype was observed a handful of times. This chain connects TRBV6-5 to TRBJ1-1; possibly TRBD1 for D (6 bases). The CDR3 runs to 16 residues. Trimming shortened V by 1 base and J by 0 bases, and 12 bases separated the two germline ends. The V gene's germline CDR1 is MNHEY and CDR2 SVGAGI. The CDR3 coding sequence is TGTGCCAGCAGTTACTGGGCAGGGGCTATGAACACTGAAGCTTTCTTT. This sequence encodes CASSYWAGAMNTEAFF.